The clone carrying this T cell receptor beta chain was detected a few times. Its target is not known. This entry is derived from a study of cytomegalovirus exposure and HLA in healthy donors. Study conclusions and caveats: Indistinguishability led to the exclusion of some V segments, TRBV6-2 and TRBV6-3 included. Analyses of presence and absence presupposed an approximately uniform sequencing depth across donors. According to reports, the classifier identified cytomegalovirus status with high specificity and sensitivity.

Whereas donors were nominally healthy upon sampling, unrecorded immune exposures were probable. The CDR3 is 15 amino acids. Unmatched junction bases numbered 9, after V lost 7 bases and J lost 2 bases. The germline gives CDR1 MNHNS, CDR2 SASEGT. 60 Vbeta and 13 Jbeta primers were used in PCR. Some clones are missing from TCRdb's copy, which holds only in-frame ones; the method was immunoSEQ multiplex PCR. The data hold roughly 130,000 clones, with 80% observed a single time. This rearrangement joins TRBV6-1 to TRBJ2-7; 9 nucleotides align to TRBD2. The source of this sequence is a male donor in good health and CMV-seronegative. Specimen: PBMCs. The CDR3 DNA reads TGTGCCAGCACCTCCGTAGCGGGGGTTCCCTACGAGCAGTACTTC. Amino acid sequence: CASTSVAGVPYEQYF.